These 9 T cell receptor beta chains were sequenced from one sample in a study of T cells in localized non-small cell lung cancer. Only in-frame clones appear in the TCRdb table, and some are missing; sequencing was by immunoSEQ multiplex PCR. The sample lists 20,000 to 30,000 clones; roughly nine tenths were seen once. The specimen was peripheral blood, collected before any cancer treatment. Receptors originate from a woman between 35 and 75 years old with stage I lung adenocarcinoma.

The J gene is TRBJ2-3, the V gene TRBV7-3, with 10 bases lining up with TRBD2. This CDR3 region has 17 residues. The germline V gene encodes CDR1 SGHTA and CDR2 FQGTGA. Trimming cost V 1 base and J 6 bases; bases outside gene matches: 10. CDR3: CASSLMGGASGGDTQYF. The CDR3 DNA reads as TGTGCCAGCAGCTTAATGGGTGGGGCTAGCGGGGGTGATACGCAGTATTTT.

The chain employs TRBV11-2 and TRBJ2-2, with D uncertain. The ends were cut back, 1 base at V and 3 bases at J, with 3 bases in the middle. The V gene's germline CDR1 is SGHAT and CDR2 FQNNGV. The CDR3 contains 13 residues. The CDR3 DNA reads as TGTGCCAGCAGCTTAGTTTACACCGGGGAGCTGTTTTTT. It translates to CASSLVYTGELFF.

The V and J genes are TRBV7-9 and TRBJ2-7; D is unclear. CDR1 is SEHNR, CDR2 FQNEAQ, per germline (reference sequence). V was clipped by 3 bases and J by 6 bases, with 9 bases between them. This CDR3 has 12 amino acids. In DNA form, the CDR3 reads TGTGCCAGCAGCTTGACCTCGGGCGAGCAGTACTTC. Protein sequence: CASSLTSGEQYF.

The rearrangement links TRBV28 to TRBJ2-5, with a weak D call TRBD1 (6 bases). The V end lost 6 bases, the J end lost 1 base, and 6 bases lay between the germline ends. This CDR3 has 12 residues. The germline V gene has CDR1 MDHEN and CDR2 SYDVKM. CDR3: CASRGAQETQYF. In DNA, the CDR3 is TGTGCCAGCAGGGGGGCCCAAGAGACCCAGTACTTC.

The CDR3: CASSVDSGVYEQYF. Written as DNA, the CDR3 is TGTGCCAGCAGTGTCGACTCGGGGGTCTACGAGCAGTACTTC. The rearrangement joins TRBV27 to TRBJ2-7, with TRBD2 as a possible D gene (6 bases). The CDR3 consists of 14 residues. The germline V and J ends were trimmed by 5 bases and 3 bases, with 14 bases remaining between them. Germline V CDR1 and CDR2: MNHEY, SMNVEV (reference sequence).

The rearrangement links TRBV10-3 to TRBJ1-6; 8 bases are shared with TRBD1. V dropped 10 bases and J dropped 8; count of bases not matched to a gene: 7. The CDR3 length is 13 residues. The germline V gene has CDR1 ENHRY and CDR2 SYGVKD. CDR3 residues: CASQTGEDSPLHF. Here the CDR3 DNA reads TGTGCCAGTCAGACAGGGGAAGATTCACCCCTCCACTTT.

The gene calls are TRBV28 and TRBJ2-2; no clear D gene. Germline lookup yields CDR1 MDHEN and CDR2 SYDVKM. The CDR3 has 14 residues. Trimming left V 3 bases short and J 6 bases short, with 11 bases between. The CDR3 sequence: CASSLILASGELFF. The DNA of the CDR3 is TGTGCCAGCAGTTTGATCCTCGCTTCCGGGGAGCTGTTTTTT.

The CDR3 coding sequence is TGCGCCAGCAGTTCCCAAGTCACAGAGACCCAGTACTTC. As protein: CASSSQVTETQYF. This chain uses TRBV5-1 with TRBJ2-5; D not certain. V was cut by 5 bases and J by 4 bases, with 12 bases left in between. Germline loops: CDR1 SGHRS, CDR2 YFSETQ. The CDR3 is made up of 13 amino acids.

This clone showed up just a few times. The genes are TRBV4-3 and TRBJ2-3; 9 nucleotides line up with TRBD2. The CDR3 sequence is 18 residues long. The trim removed 0 bases at V and 2 bases at J, leaving 9 bases unmatched. Germline V gene sequence: CDR1 LGHNA, CDR2 YSLEER. Here the CDR3 DNA reads TGCGCCAGCAGCCAAGAGGTGACTAGCGGAGGATTCACAGATACGCAGTATTTT. Translation gives CASSQEVTSGGFTDTQYF.